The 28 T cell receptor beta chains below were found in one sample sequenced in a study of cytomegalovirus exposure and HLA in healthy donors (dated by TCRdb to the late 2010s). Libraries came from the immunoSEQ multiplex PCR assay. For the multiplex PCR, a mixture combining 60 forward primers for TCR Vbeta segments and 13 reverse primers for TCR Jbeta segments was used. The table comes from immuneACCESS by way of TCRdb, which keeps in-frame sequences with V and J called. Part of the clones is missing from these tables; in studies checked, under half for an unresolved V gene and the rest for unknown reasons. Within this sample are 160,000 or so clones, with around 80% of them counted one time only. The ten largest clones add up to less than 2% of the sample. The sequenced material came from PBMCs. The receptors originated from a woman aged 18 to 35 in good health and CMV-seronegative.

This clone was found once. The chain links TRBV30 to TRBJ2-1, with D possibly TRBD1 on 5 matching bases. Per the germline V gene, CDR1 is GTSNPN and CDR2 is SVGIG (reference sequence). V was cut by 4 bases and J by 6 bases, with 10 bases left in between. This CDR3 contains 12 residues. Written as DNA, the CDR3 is TGTGCCTGGACCCCCCAGGGCAATGAGCAGTTCTTC. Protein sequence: CAWTPQGNEQFF.

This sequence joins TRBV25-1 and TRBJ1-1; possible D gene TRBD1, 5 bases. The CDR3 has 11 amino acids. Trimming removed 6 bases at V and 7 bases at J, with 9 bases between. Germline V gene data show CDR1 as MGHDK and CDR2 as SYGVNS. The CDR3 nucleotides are TGTGCCAGCAGAATCGGACATGAAGCTTTCTTT. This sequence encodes CASRIGHEAFF.

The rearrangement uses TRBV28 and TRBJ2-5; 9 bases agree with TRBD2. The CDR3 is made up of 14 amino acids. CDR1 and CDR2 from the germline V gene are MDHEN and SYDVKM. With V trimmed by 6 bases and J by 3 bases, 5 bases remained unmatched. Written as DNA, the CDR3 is TGTGCCAGCAGCGTAGCGGGGGTGAAAGAGACCCAGTACTTC. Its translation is CASSVAGVKETQYF.

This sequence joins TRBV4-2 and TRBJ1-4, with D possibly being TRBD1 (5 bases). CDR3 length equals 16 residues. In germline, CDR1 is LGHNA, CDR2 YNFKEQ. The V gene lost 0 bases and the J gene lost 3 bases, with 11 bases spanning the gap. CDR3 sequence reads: CASSQEMGGSNEKLFF. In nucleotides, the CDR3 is TGTGCCAGCAGCCAAGAGATGGGGGGATCTAATGAAAAACTGTTTTTT.

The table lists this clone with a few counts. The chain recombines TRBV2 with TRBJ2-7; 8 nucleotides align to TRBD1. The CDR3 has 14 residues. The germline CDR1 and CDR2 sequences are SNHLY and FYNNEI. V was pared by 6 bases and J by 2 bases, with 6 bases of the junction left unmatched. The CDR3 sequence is CASSTGGSAYEQYF. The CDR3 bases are TGTGCCAGCAGCACAGGGGGGTCGGCCTACGAGCAGTACTTC.

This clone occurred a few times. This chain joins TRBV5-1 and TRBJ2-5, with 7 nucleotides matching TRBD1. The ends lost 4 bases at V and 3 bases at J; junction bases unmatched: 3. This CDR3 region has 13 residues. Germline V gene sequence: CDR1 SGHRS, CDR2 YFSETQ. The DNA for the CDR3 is TGCGCCAGCAGCGCCGACAGGGAAGAGACCCAGTACTTC. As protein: CASSADREETQYF.

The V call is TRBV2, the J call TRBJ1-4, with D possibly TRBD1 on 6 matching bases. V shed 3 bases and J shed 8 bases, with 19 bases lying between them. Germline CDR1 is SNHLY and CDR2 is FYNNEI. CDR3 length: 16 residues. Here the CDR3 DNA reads TGTGCCAGCAGTGAGAATTCGGGGGGCCTTGGAGAAAAACTGTTTTTT. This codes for CASSENSGGLGEKLFF.

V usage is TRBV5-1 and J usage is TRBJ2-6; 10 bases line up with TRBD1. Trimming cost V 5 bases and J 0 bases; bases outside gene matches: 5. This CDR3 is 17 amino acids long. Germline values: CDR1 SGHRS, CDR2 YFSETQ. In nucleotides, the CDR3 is TGCGCCAGCAGAGAGGACAGGGGGATCTCTGGGGCCAACGTCCTGACTTTC. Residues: CASREDRGISGANVLTF.

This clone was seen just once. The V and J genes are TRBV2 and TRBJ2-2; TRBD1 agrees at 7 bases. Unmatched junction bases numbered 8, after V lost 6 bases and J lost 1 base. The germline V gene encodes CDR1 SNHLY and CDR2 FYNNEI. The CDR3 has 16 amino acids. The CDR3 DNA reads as TGTGCCAGCAGCGCCACAGGGGCAATGAACACCGGGGAGCTGTTTTTT. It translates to CASSATGAMNTGELFF.

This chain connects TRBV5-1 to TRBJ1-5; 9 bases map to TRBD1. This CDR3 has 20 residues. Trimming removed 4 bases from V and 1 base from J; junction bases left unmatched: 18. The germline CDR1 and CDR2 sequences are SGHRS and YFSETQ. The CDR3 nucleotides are TGCGCCAGCAGCCTCTACAGACAGGGGGGAGTCCAGAAGAGCAATCAGCCCCAGCATTTT. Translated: CASSLYRQGGVQKSNQPQHF.

CDR3 nucleotide sequence: TGTGCCAGCAGCCCCAGTGAACAGCCCCAGCATTTT. This gives the protein CASSPSEQPQHF. J is TRBJ1-5 and V is TRBV7-8; no clear D gene. V lost 5 bases and J 7 bases, leaving 9 bases between the germline ends. CDR3 length: 12 residues. Per germline, CDR1 SGHVS and CDR2 FQNEAQ.

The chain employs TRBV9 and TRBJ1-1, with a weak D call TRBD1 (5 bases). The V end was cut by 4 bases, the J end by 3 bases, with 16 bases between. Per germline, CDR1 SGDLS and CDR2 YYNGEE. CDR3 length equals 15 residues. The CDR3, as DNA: TGTGCCAGCAGCCCTGGCGGGACGTCGGACACTGAAGCTTTCTTT. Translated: CASSPGGTSDTEAFF.

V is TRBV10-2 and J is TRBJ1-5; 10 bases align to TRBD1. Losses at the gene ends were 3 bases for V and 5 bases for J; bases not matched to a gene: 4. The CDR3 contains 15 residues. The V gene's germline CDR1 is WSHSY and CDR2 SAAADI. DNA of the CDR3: TGCGCCAGCAGTGACGGACAGGGGGGTTATCAGCCCCAGCATTTT. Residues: CASSDGQGGYQPQHF.

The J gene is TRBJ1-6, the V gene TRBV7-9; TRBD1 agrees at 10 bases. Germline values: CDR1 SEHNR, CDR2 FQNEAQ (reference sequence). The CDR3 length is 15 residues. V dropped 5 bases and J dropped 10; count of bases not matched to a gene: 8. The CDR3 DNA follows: TGTGCCAGCAGCCCTCAGGGACAGGGGAACTCACCCCTCCACTTT. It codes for CASSPQGQGNSPLHF.

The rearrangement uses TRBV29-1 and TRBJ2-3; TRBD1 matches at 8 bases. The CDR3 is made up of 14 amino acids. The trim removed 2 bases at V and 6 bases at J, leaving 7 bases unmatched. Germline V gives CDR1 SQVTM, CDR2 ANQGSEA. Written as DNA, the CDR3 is TGCAGCGTTGAAAGGACAGGGAGGCTGGATACGCAGTATTTT. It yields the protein CSVERTGRLDTQYF.

Here the CDR3 reads CASTNYNEQFF. As DNA, the CDR3 is TGTGCCAGCACCAACTATAATGAGCAGTTCTTC. V and J are TRBV5-8 and TRBJ2-1; D not certain. The CDR3 contains 11 residues. The germline V gene encodes CDR1 SGHTS and CDR2 YDEGEE. V lost 6 bases and J lost 7, with 8 bases in between. The whole variable domain, filled in from reference TRBV5-8 and TRBJ2-1, reads EAGVTQSPTHLIKTRGQQATLRCSPISGHTSVYWYQQALGLGLQFLLWYDEGEERNRGNFPPRFSGRQFPNYSSELNVNALELEDSALYLCASTNYNEQFFGPGTRLTVL.

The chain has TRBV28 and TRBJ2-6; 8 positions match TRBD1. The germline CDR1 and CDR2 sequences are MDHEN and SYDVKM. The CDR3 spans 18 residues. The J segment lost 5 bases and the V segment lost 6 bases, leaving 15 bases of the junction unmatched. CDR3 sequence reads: CASSSPGQAVLRANVLTF. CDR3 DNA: TGTGCCAGCAGCAGCCCGGGACAGGCAGTCCTAAGGGCCAACGTCCTGACTTTC.

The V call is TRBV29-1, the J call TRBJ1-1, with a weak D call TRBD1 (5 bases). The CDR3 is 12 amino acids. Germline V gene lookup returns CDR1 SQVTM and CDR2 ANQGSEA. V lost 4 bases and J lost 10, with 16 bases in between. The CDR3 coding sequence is TGCAGCGTTGTGGACAATGGGCTAGGAGCTTTCTTT. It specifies CSVVDNGLGAFF.

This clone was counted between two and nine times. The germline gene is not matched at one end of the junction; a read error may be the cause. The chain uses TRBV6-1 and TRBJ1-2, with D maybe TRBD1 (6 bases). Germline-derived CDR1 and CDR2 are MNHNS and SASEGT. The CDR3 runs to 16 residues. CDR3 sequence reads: CASSKAPGHLVDGYTF. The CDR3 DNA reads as TGTGCCAGCAGTAAAGCGCCGGGACATTTGGTGGATGGCTACACCTTC.

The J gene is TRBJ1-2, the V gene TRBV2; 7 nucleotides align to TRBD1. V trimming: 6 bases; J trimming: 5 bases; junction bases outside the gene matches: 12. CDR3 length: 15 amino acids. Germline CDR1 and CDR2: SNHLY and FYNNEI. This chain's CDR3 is CASRGTALKLYGYTF. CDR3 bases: TGTGCCAGCAGGGGGACAGCCTTGAAATTATATGGCTACACCTTC.

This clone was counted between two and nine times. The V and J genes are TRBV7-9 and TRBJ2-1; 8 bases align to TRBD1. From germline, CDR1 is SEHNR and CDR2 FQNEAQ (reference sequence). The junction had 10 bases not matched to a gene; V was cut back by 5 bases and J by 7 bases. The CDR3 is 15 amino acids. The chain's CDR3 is CASSLRTGWTNEQFF. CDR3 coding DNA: TGTGCCAGCAGCCTCCGGACAGGGTGGACGAATGAGCAGTTCTTC.

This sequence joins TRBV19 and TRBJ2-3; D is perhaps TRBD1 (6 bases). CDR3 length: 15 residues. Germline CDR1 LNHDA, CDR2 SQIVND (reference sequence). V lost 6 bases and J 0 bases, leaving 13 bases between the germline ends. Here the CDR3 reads CASSSSGVSTDTQYF. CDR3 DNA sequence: TGTGCCAGTAGCTCCTCAGGGGTCAGCACAGATACGCAGTATTTT. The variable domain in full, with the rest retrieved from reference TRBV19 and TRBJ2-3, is DGGITQSPKYLFRKEGQNVTLSCEQNLNHDAMYWYRQDPGQGLRLIYYSQIVNDFQKGDIAEGYSVSREKKESFPLTVTSAQKNPTAFYLCASSSSGVSTDTQYFGPGTRLTVL.

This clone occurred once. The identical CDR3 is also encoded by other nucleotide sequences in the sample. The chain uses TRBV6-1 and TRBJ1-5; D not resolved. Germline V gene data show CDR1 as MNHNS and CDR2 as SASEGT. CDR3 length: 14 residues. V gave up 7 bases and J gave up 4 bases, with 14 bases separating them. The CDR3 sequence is CASNPTGSNQPQHF. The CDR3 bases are TGTGCCAGCAATCCTACCGGGAGTAATCAGCCCCAGCATTTT.

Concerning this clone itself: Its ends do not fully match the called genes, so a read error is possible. Written as DNA, the CDR3 is TGTTCCAGCAGCCTATATGGGACACCTCAAGGGACCCAGTACTTC. It yields the protein CSSSLYGTPQGTQYF. This rearrangement joins TRBV7-9 to TRBJ2-5; weak D call: TRBD1 (6 bases). CDR3 size: 15 residues. Germline loops: CDR1 SEHNR, CDR2 FQNEAQ (reference sequence).

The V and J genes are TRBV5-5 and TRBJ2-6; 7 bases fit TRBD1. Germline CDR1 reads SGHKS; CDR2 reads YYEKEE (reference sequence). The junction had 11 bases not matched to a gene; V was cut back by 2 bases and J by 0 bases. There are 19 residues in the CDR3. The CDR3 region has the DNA TGTGCCAGCAGCTTAGCCTCGGACAGGAGTCACTCTGGGGCCAACGTCCTGACTTTC. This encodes CASSLASDRSHSGANVLTF.

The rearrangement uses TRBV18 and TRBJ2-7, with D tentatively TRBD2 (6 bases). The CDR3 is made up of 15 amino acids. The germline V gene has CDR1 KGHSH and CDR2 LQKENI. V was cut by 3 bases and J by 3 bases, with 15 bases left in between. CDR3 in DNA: TGTGCCAGCTCACCGGAGACTAGAACATACTACGAGCAGTACTTC. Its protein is CASSPETRTYYEQYF.

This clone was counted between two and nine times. DNA for the CDR3: TGTGCCTGGACCGTGACAGGGGGGATCTTCGCTGAAGCTTTCTTT. Translation: CAWTVTGGIFAEAFF. The genes are TRBV30 and TRBJ1-1, with 9 bases that match TRBD1. This CDR3 region has 15 residues. Per germline, CDR1 GTSNPN and CDR2 SVGIG (reference sequence). J lost 6 bases, V lost 4 bases, and 12 bases had no gene match.

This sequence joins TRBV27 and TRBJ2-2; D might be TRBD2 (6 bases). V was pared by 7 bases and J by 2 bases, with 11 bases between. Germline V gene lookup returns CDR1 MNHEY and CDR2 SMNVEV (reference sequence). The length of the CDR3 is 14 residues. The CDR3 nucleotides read TGTGCCAGCATCGGGGGACCAAACACCGGGGAGCTGTTTTTT. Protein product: CASIGGPNTGELFF.